This entry concerns a single T cell receptor beta chain. Its target is not known. This sample is drawn from a study of OX40 agonist ivuxolimab in advanced cancers. The repertoire was sequenced with immunoSEQ multiplex PCR; TCRdb's copy has only in-frame clones and lacks some. Of 50,000 to 65,000 clones in the sample, roughly 89% were seen once. Study-wide points: Both blood CD4+ and CD8+ T cells showed clonal growth by week 6 at 0.1 to 3.0 mg/kg. Expanded peripheral T-cell antigen specificity went undetermined.

CDR1 and CDR2 (germline): SGHVS, FNYEAQ. Trimming took off 1 base at V and 5 bases at J, with 6 bases between the two ends. This CDR3 is built from 13 residues. The sample here was CD4+ or CD8+ T cells sorted from blood, taken in a trial of the OX40 agonist ivuxolimab. This TCR came from an adult with an advanced solid tumor such as melanoma, head and neck, liver or kidney cancer. The chain has TRBV7-6 and TRBJ2-1, with D tentatively TRBD1 (5 bases). Written as DNA, the CDR3 is TGTGCCAGCAGCTTAGACAGGAACAATGAGCAGTTCTTC. Its protein product is CASSLDRNNEQFF.